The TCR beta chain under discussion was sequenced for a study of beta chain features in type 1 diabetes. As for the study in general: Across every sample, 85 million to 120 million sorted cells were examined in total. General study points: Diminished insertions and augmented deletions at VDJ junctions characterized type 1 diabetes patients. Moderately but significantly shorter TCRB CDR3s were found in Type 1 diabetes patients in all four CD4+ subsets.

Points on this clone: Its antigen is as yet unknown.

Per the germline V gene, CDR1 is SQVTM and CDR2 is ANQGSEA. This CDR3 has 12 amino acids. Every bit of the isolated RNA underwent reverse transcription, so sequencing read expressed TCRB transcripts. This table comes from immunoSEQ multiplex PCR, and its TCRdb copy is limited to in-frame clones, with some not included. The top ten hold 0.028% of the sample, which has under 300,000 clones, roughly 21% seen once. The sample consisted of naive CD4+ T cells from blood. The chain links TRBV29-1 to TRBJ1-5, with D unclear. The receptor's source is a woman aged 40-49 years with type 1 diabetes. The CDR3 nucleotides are TGCGGCGGAGGGAACAGCAATCAGCCCCAGCATTTT. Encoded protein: CGGGNSNQPQHF.